The clone carrying this TCR beta chain has a handful of counts. V lost 4 bases and J lost 7; bases outside the gene matches: 6. The germline gives CDR1 DFQATT, CDR2 SNEGSKA (reference sequence). CDR3 length: 14 amino acids. This entry comes from a study of T-cell reconstitution after alpha-beta-depleted transplantation in children. Preparation of the TCRbeta library was carried out with unique molecular identifiers. TCRdb recomputed calls from the PCR reads with MiXCR, one row per CDR3 protein. The sample contains about 540,000 distinct CDR3 sequences, around 18% of which appear only once. The receptor was derived from a human donor who donated a stem cell graft to a child with acute lymphoblastic leukemia. V is TRBV20-1 and J is TRBJ2-1, with 11 bases fitting TRBD2. Source: PBMCs from the stem cell graft donor, taken from the stem cell graft. The CDR3 region has the DNA TGCAGTGCTAAACCTAGCGGGAGGAGTAATGAGCAGTTCTTC. Residues: CSAKPSGRSNEQFF.